This T cell receptor (beta chain) was observed in a study of T cell responses to AZD1222 COVID-19 vaccine. TCRdb keeps only in-frame clones here, not all; method: immunoSEQ multiplex PCR. The data show 150,000 to 200,000 clones, with about 91% seen just once and about 1% held by the top ten. This clonotype originated in an adult who received the AZD1222 COVID-19 vaccine. Sequencing used peripheral blood, obtained 28 days after the second AZD1222 dose.

The CDR3 sequence: CASSLSTGGYYEQYF. The CDR3 DNA reads TGTGCCAGCAGCTTATCCACAGGGGGCTACTACGAGCAGTACTTC. This chain uses TRBV11-2 with TRBJ2-7; TRBD1 aligns across 9 bases. V trimming: 2 bases; J trimming: 3 bases; junction bases outside the gene matches: 5. The CDR3 length is 15 residues. Germline V CDR1 and CDR2: SGHAT, FQNNGV.